These 23 T cell receptor beta chains came from one sample sequenced in a study of blood T cell repertoires in COVID-19. Here immunoSEQ multiplex PCR was the method, and the copy in TCRdb shows in-frame clones only, minus some. The sample lists about 150,000 clones, about 86% occurring once. Material for sequencing was peripheral blood. These receptors came from a man in his 70s with acute or convalescent COVID-19.

The chain is built from TRBV5-5 and TRBJ1-3; 8 bases line up with TRBD1. Germline trimming cut 4 bases from V and 4 bases from J; bases unmatched to any gene: 7. The CDR3 spans 15 residues. Per the germline V gene, CDR1 is SGHKS and CDR2 is YYEKEE (reference sequence). The CDR3 loop is CASSGQGLVGNTIYF. CDR3 DNA: TGTGCCAGCAGCGGACAGGGTTTAGTAGGAAACACCATATATTTT.

The chain couples TRBV5-1 to TRBJ2-1; the match to TRBD2 covers 12 bases. From germline, CDR1 is SGHRS and CDR2 YFSETQ. This CDR3 contains 16 residues. The V and J ends lost 4 bases and 6 bases, in that order; junction bases with no gene match: 8. CDR3 DNA: TGCGCCAGCAGCCACCTAGGACTAGCGGGAAGCAATGAGCAGTTCTTC. Residues: CASSHLGLAGSNEQFF.

This chain connects TRBV5-4 to TRBJ1-1, with D possibly being TRBD1 (5 bases). CDR1 is SGHNT and CDR2 is YYREEE in the germline V gene (reference sequence). The ends were cut back, 4 bases at V and 4 bases at J, with 17 bases in the middle. The CDR3 totals 15 residues. CDR3 loop: CASSNEQGRATEAFF. In DNA form, the CDR3 reads TGTGCCAGCAGCAATGAGCAGGGCAGGGCCACTGAAGCTTTCTTT.

The chain employs TRBV7-8 and TRBJ1-1, with TRBD1 as a possible D gene (6 bases). V lost 0 bases to trimming and J lost 2 bases, with 13 bases between them. Germline V lookup: CDR1 SGHVS, CDR2 FQNEAQ. This CDR3 has 16 amino acids. CDR3 region: CASSLAPGAKNTEAFF. CDR3 bases: TGTGCCAGCAGCTTAGCCCCAGGGGCTAAAAACACTGAAGCTTTCTTT.

CDR3 DNA: TGTGCCAGTGACAGGGTGAATTCACCCCTCCACTTT. Its translation is CASDRVNSPLHF. This rearrangement joins TRBV28 to TRBJ1-6; 7 bases match TRBD1. This CDR3 comprises 12 residues. With 9 bases clipped from V and 7 bases from J, the junction kept 3 bases outside the gene matches. Germline-derived CDR1 and CDR2 are MDHEN and SYDVKM.

V usage is TRBV10-3 and J usage is TRBJ2-7; weak D call: TRBD2 (5 bases). CDR1 and CDR2 from the germline V gene are ENHRY and SYGVKD. The V end was cut by 8 bases, the J end by 7 bases, with 12 bases between. This CDR3 is 11 amino acids long. CDR3 DNA: TGTGCCATCGGAAAGGGAGAGGAGCAGTACTTC. This gives the protein CAIGKGEEQYF.

V and J are TRBV11-2 and TRBJ1-2; 7 bases agree with TRBD1. V was pared by 3 bases and J by 4 bases, with 5 bases of the junction left unmatched. The germline V gene encodes CDR1 SGHAT and CDR2 FQNNGV. The CDR3 has 14 amino acids. The CDR3 DNA sequence: TGTGCCAGCAGCTTGCAGGGGGGTGCCTATGGCTACACCTTC. It is translated as CASSLQGGAYGYTF.

The rearrangement links TRBV10-3 to TRBJ2-3, with 12 bases aligning to TRBD2. Unmatched junction bases numbered 6, after V lost 2 bases and J lost 6 bases. Per the germline V gene, CDR1 is ENHRY and CDR2 is SYGVKD. CDR3 length: 16 residues. Here the CDR3 DNA reads TGTGCCATCAGTGAGGTGGCTAGCGGGAGGGCGGATACGCAGTATTTT. This translates into CAISEVASGRADTQYF.

This chain connects TRBV28 to TRBJ1-1; 7 nucleotides agree with TRBD1. Germline V gene sequence: CDR1 MDHEN, CDR2 SYDVKM. The CDR3 totals 16 residues. V was clipped by 7 bases and J by 3 bases; unmatched bases: 14. CDR3 bases: TGTGCCAGCACGTCGACAGGGAGGCTGAAAGACACTGAAGCTTTCTTT. This encodes CASTSTGRLKDTEAFF.

V is TRBV7-9 and J is TRBJ2-7, with 12 positions matching TRBD2. The V and J ends lost 2 bases and 2 bases, in that order; junction bases with no gene match: 4. CDR1 and CDR2 (germline): SEHNR, FQNEAQ (reference sequence). This CDR3 is built from 16 residues. The CDR3: CASSLMPSGRAYEQYF. The CDR3 nucleotides are TGTGCCAGCAGCTTAATGCCTAGCGGGAGGGCCTACGAGCAGTACTTC.

The V call is TRBV6-5, the J call TRBJ1-2; 8 bases fit TRBD1. Germline CDR1 MNHEY, CDR2 SVGAGI. V gave up 2 bases and J gave up 4 bases; unmatched junction bases: 9. The CDR3 spans 16 residues. This CDR3 is CASSYDGSGGGYGYTF. Written as DNA, the CDR3 is TGTGCCAGCAGTTACGACGGCTCAGGGGGCGGCTATGGCTACACCTTC.

The rearrangement links TRBV5-4 to TRBJ2-1; 7 positions agree with TRBD2. The CDR3 runs 15 residues. V lost 0 bases to trimming and J lost 5 bases; unmatched junction nucleotides: 5. Germline V gene data show CDR1 as SGHNT and CDR2 as YYREEE (reference sequence). The CDR3 sequence is CASSLVAGFNNEQFF. As DNA, the CDR3 is TGTGCCAGCAGCTTGGTAGCGGGTTTCAACAATGAGCAGTTCTTC.

The CDR3 region has the DNA TGTGCCAGCAGCCCCGGGAAAAGCACAGATACGCAGTATTTT. Protein: CASSPGKSTDTQYF. This sequence joins TRBV11-3 and TRBJ2-3, with D maybe TRBD2 (5 bases). V gave up 5 bases and J gave up 0 bases, with 9 bases separating them. The CDR3 length is 14 residues. The germline V gene has CDR1 SGHNT and CDR2 YENEEA. The variable domain in full, completed from reference TRBV11-3 and TRBJ2-3, reads EAGVVQSPRYKIIEKKQPVAFWCNPISGHNTLYWYLQNLGQGPELLIRYENEEAVDDSQLPKDRFSAERLKGVDSTLKIQPAELGDSAVYLCASSPGKSTDTQYFGPGTRLTVL.

The genes are TRBV6-5 and TRBJ1-5; TRBD1 might be the D (5 bases). V was cut by 7 bases and J by 7 bases, with 14 bases left in between. The CDR3 is 13 residues long. CDR1 and CDR2 (germline): MNHEY, SVGAGI. The CDR3 sequence is CASIGDFRQPQHF. The CDR3 bases are TGTGCCAGCATCGGGGACTTCCGACAGCCCCAGCATTTT.

The chain couples TRBV9 to TRBJ1-6; D is unresolved. Germline V gene sequence: CDR1 SGDLS, CDR2 YYNGEE. Trimming took 4 bases from V and 8 from J, leaving 10 bases between them. The CDR3 consists of 13 residues. The CDR3 protein is CASSLQRDSPLHF. The CDR3 DNA is TGTGCCAGCAGCCTCCAGAGGGATTCACCCCTCCACTTT.

This clone was seen only once. V and J are TRBV19 and TRBJ1-2, with 9 nucleotides matching TRBD1. Losses at the gene ends were 0 bases for V and 7 bases for J; bases not matched to a gene: 6. Germline V gene data show CDR1 as LNHDA and CDR2 as SQIVND (reference sequence). CDR3 length equals 15 residues. The CDR3 region is CASSIDRGTGSGYTF. The CDR3 nucleotides read TGTGCCAGTAGTATAGATAGGGGGACAGGGAGTGGCTACACCTTC.

V is TRBV7-9 and J is TRBJ1-3; no reliable D call. The CDR3 runs to 12 residues. CDR1 is SEHNR, CDR2 FQNEAQ, per germline (reference sequence). Trimming took 5 bases from V and 4 from J, leaving 6 bases between them. CDR3 DNA: TGTGCCAGCAGCCCGAGAGGAAACACCATATATTTT. This sequence encodes CASSPRGNTIYF.

The V gene is TRBV5-1, the J gene TRBJ2-3; D may be TRBD1 (5 bases). Per germline, CDR1 SGHRS and CDR2 YFSETQ. The CDR3 has 15 amino acids. The ends were cut back, 3 bases at V and 1 base at J, with 12 bases in the middle. The CDR3 reads CASSSEGAGTDTQYF. The DNA for the CDR3 is TGCGCCAGCAGCTCCGAAGGGGCTGGCACAGATACGCAGTATTTT.

This chain connects TRBV2 to TRBJ1-1, with a weak D call TRBD1 (6 bases). This CDR3 spans 12 amino acids. Germline V lookup: CDR1 SNHLY, CDR2 FYNNEI. Trimming shortened V by 10 bases and J by 4 bases, and 13 bases separated the two germline ends. The DNA for the CDR3 is TGTGCCATTAAGAACAGGGTCACTGAAGCTTTCTTT. Its translation is CAIKNRVTEAFF.

The genes are TRBV7-3 and TRBJ2-5; D is uncertain. The CDR3 contains 14 residues. The ends were cut back, 1 base at V and 1 base at J, with 7 bases in the middle. Per germline, CDR1 SGHTA and CDR2 FQGTGA. In nucleotides, the CDR3 is TGTGCCAGCAGCTTAAACGGCGGCCAAGAGACCCAGTACTTC. It codes for CASSLNGGQETQYF.

CDR3 in DNA: TGTGCCAGCTCGAGGACTAGCGGGAGTACAGACAATGAGCAGTTCTTC. Translated: CASSRTSGSTDNEQFF. This rearrangement joins TRBV18 to TRBJ2-1, with 13 nucleotides matching TRBD2. Germline lookup yields CDR1 KGHSH and CDR2 LQKENI. The CDR3 is made up of 16 amino acids. Germline trimming cut 6 bases from V and 5 bases from J; bases unmatched to any gene: 7.

The J gene is TRBJ1-2, the V gene TRBV6-5; D perhaps matches TRBD1 (5 bases). Germline V gives CDR1 MNHEY, CDR2 SVGAGI. Trimming removed 6 bases at V and 2 bases at J, with 13 bases between. This CDR3 is built from 14 residues. The CDR3 bases are TGTGCCAGCAGACCCCGGGGGGGGAACTATGGCTACACCTTC. Translated, it gives CASRPRGGNYGYTF.

The rearrangement joins TRBV19 to TRBJ2-1, with 12 bases that match TRBD2. The CDR3 has 18 residues. The germline V gene encodes CDR1 LNHDA and CDR2 SQIVND (reference sequence). V was pared by 2 bases and J by 8 bases, with 13 bases of the junction left unmatched. The CDR3 DNA reads as TGTGCCAGTAGTATACGAGTGAGTAGGACTAGCGGGATTTATGAGCAGTTCTTC. This translates into CASSIRVSRTSGIYEQFF.